This TCR beta chain was recorded in a study of cytomegalovirus exposure and HLA in healthy donors. Germline V gene data show CDR1 as SGHVS and CDR2 as FNYEAQ. The CDR3 sequence is 17 residues long. With 0 bases clipped from V and 1 base from J, the junction kept 4 bases outside the gene matches. To note about this clone: Its target is not known.

PCR used 60 Vbeta primers and 13 Jbeta primers. The protocol was immunoSEQ multiplex PCR, while the TCRdb copy is restricted to in-frame clones and leaves out a portion. The profile shows roughly 130,000 clones, approximately 85% of them singletons. Overall study findings and caveats: Altogether, some 170 TCR beta chains were recorded as cytomegalovirus-associated. Follow-up analysis seemed to connect common viral pathogens with several of the most significant clusters identified. Later analysis showed most CMV-associated TCR beta chains appearing HLA-restricted.

This clonotype originated in a boy between 10 and 17 years old in good health and CMV-seronegative. The chain carries TRBV7-6 and TRBJ2-5, with TRBD1 matching over 11 bases. The sample taken for sequencing was PBMCs. As DNA, the CDR3 is TGTGCCAGCAGCTTAGCTCGGGGGACAGGGGGCCAAGAGACCCAGTACTTC. Its protein product is CASSLARGTGGQETQYF.